This T cell receptor beta chain was found in a study of cytomegalovirus exposure and HLA in healthy donors. Unrecorded immune exposure was likely among donors, who were nominally healthy when sampled. Details on this clone: The antigen remains undetermined.

Amplification used 60 Vbeta primers and 13 Jbeta primers. This table comes from immunoSEQ multiplex PCR, and its TCRdb copy is limited to in-frame clones, with some not included. The data hold approximately 70,000 clones, with around three quarters observed a single time. CDR3 length: 11 residues. The germline V and J ends were trimmed by 2 bases and 8 bases, with 6 bases remaining between them. Looked up from germline, CDR1 is SEHNR and CDR2 is FQNEAQ (reference sequence). Broader study findings: Among TCR beta chains, those listed as cytomegalovirus-associated numbered some 160. Earlier analysis found most TCR beta V segments productive about 90% or about 30% of the time. Accurate predictions that matched the HLA-A and HLA-B alleles of most subjects were reportedly made from TCR beta sequences.

Source material: PBMCs. This TCR was sampled from a man aged 50-60 years in good health and CMV-seronegative. The chain combines TRBV7-9 with TRBJ1-1; no clear D gene. The CDR3 DNA is TGTGCCAGCAGCTTACTTAGCGAAGCTTTCTTT. Protein product: CASSLLSEAFF.